This T cell receptor beta chain was observed in a study of blood T cells in healthy people across ages. Findings of the study overall: Older individuals had lower TCR beta diversity per million T cells (the decline was roughly linear).

A note on this clonotype: Its antigen is not known.

V gave up 6 bases and J gave up 11 bases, with 25 bases separating them. The CDR3 extends over 15 amino acids. Per germline, CDR1 MGHDK and CDR2 SYGVNS. Together with a sample-barcoded 5' primer, a J-beta primer mix was included in a second PCR lasting about 7 to 11 cycles. Each of the cDNA molecules was tagged by a template-switch adaptor with 12 random nucleotides. In TCRdb, the 5' RACE reads were re-called with MiXCR into one record per CDR3 protein. Of around 500,000 distinct CDR3 sequences in the sample, 25% to 35% were seen once. A further study also used this sample, focusing on T cells of mothers and their children. This second study says: Each 15 ul cDNA reaction used roughly 1.4 ug RNA; all RNA was used. When mothers and children were related, their normalized repertoire overlap, which was always slightly higher, did not differ significantly from that of unrelated pairs.

The chain carries TRBV25-1 and TRBJ2-5; TRBD2 is a possible D gene (6 bases). This sequence was found in a boy under 10 years old in good health. The sequenced material came from blood. This CDR3 is CASSTPGLLTGEQYF. The CDR3 coding sequence is TGTGCCAGCAGCACCCCGGGACTTCTCACGGGGGAGCAGTACTTC.